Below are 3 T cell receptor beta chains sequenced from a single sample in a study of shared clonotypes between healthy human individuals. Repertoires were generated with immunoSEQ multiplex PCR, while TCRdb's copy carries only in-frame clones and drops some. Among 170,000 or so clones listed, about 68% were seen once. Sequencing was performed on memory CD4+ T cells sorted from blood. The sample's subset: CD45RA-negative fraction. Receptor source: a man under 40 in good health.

CDR3 in DNA: TGTGCCAGCAGTGCGACAGATAGCAATCAGCCCCAGCATTTT. Amino acid sequence: CASSATDSNQPQHF. The chain carries TRBV6-5 and TRBJ1-5; possibly TRBD1 for D (5 bases). This CDR3 has 14 residues. Germline V gene data show CDR1 as MNHEY and CDR2 as SVGAGI. Trimming stripped 5 bases from V and 0 bases from J, with 8 bases between.

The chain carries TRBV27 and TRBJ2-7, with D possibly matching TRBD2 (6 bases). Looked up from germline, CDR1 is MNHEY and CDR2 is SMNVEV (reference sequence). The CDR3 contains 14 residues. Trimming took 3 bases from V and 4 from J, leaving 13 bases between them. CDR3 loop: CASSFAASEYEQYF. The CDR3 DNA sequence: TGTGCCAGCAGTTTCGCTGCTAGCGAATACGAGCAGTACTTC.

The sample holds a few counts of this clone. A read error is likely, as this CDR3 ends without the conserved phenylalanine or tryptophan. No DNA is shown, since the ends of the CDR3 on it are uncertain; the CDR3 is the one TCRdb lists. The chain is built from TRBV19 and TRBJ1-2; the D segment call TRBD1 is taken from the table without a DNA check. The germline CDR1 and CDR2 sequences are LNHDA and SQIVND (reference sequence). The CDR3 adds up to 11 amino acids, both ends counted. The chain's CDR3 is CARRRTGHTSV.